The subject of this entry is one TCR beta chain. Its specific antigen is unknown. Per-base qualities were not stored, and no clone one base away is much larger. The CDR3 regions of human TCRbeta chains were analyzed by immunosequencing. The authors' analysis ran thus. TCRs in the repertoires were matched against a reference library of SARS-CoV-2-specific TCRs that had been generated with the MIRA antigen-specificity platform. Breadth meant the fraction of unique TCRs that were SARS-CoV-2-associated, whereas depth meant the fraction of total T cells that were SARS-CoV-2-associated. Each spike-specific TCR was assigned to its reactive spike region and to a CD4 or CD8 class using the MIRA data. Log10-transformed breadth and depth values were compared by one-way ANOVA with Sidak's multiple comparisons tests. TCRdb mirrors the immuneACCESS table, restricted to in-frame sequences. Some clones are absent from its copies; in checked studies, under half trace to an unresolved V gene, and the reason for the others is unknown. V, J and clone size are those of that table, while D and trimming were read from the DNA. The sample table shows 130,000 to 150,000 clones, and about 93% are seen once. The ten largest account for around 5.2% of the sample.

The sample's time point label, in plain terms: baseline before first vaccination. Samples from vaccinated people were obtained from the UK trials COV001 and COV002, which included a single-blind randomized controlled phase 2/3 trial of AZD1222 (ChAdOx1 nCoV-19) in healthy adults. Trial participant PBMC samples were collected at day 0 and day 28 after the second dose for TCRbeta chain sequencing. The data belong to a study of T cell responses to AZD1222 COVID-19 vaccine (dated by TCRdb to the early 2020s). Context from the whole study: AZD1222 recipients whose second dose came at about 4 weeks and those whose second dose came at about 12 weeks were combined into one group, since spike-specific TCR depth and breadth did not differ between the two schedules. TCR sequencing was performed for more than 230 trial participants, of whom about 200 were given two doses of AZD1222 and around 26 were given two doses of MenACWY control vaccine. Trial participants were enrolled into age subgroups of 18-55, 56-69 and 70-plus years, which contained around 150, 29 and 61 TCR-sequenced participants, respectively. Findings and caveats that apply to the study as a whole: Because no day 14 peak-response samples were available, the repertoires could be characterized only after the peak T cell response. Only five or six AZD1222 recipients were SARS-CoV-2 seropositive at baseline, limiting conclusions about previously exposed vaccinees. Reportedly, close to half of the unique spike-specific TCRs recognized epitopes lying outside the regions that are mutated in the B.1.351 and B.1.1.7 variants. Participants were mostly white British, with more females than males. The authors suggested clonal diversity may have been underestimated. The vaccine-associated CD4 TCRs covered the entire spike protein, and the dominant responses fell in regions 160-218 and 743-854. Spike-specific TCR breadth and depth rose significantly after two AZD1222 doses compared with day 0 and with MenACWY recipients. The 56-69-year group was small, and its depth increase did not reach significance, likely because of low power.

The CDR3 runs 14 amino acids, cysteine and phenylalanine included. Only the CDR3 region is kept as DNA, spanning 42 bases read in frame from base 1. The germline V gene specifies MNHEY as CDR1 and SVGEGT as CDR2. V was cut back by 0 bases and J by 4 bases, leaving a gap of 9 bases between them. This TCR derives from an adult in good health. This specimen consisted of peripheral blood, obtained on day 0 of AZD1222 vaccination. Here the chain combines TRBV6-2 or TRBV6-3 and TRBJ1-2; the D gene identity is not certain. The DNA sequence is given as TGTGCCAGCAGTTACTCGAATCAGAGCTATGGCTACACCTTC. Protein translation: CASSYSNQSYGYTF.